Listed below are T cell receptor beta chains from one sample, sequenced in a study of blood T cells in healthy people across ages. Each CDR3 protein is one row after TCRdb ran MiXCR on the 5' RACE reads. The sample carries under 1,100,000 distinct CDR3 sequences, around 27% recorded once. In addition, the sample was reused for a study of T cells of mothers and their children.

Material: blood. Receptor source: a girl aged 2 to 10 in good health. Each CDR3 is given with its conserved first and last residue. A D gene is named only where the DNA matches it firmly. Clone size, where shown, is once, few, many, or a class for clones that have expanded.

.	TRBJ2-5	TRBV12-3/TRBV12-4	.	CASSSLLNYEQCF	TGTGCCAGCAGCTCCCTTCTCAACTACGAGCAGTGCTTC
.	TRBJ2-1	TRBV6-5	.	CASSYSSPVSSYNEQFF	TGTGCCAGCAGTTACTCCTCTCCAGTTAGCTCCTACAATGAGCAGTTCTTC
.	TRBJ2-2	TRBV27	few	CASSLEGSGVSGELFF	TGTGCCAGCAGTTTAGAGGGCAGTGGGGTGTCCGGGGAGCTGTTTTTT
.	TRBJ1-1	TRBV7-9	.	CASSAGTYTNTEAFF	TGTGCCAGCAGTGCAGGGACTTATACGAACACTGAAGCTTTCTTT
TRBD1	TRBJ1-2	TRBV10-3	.	CAISGQGGSPNYGYTF	TGTGCCATCAGTGGCCAGGGGGGGTCCCCTAACTATGGCTACACCTTC
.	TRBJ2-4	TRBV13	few	CASSSRGSRYNIQYF	TGTGCCAGCAGCTCTAGGGGGTCGAGGTACAACATTCAGTACTTC
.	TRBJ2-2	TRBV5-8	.	CASLDSFSGELFF	TGTGCCAGCCTGGACAGCTTTTCCGGGGAGCTGTTTTTT
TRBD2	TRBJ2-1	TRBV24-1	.	CATSSGLAGGLRQFF	TGTGCCACCTCCTCTGGGCTAGCGGGGGGACTCCGGCAGTTCTTC
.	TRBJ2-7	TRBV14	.	CASSQEWPSRGEQYF	TGTGCCAGCAGCCAAGAGTGGCCCTCTCGGGGGGAGCAGTACTTC
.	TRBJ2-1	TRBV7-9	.	CASSFGVMPDEQFF	TGTGCCAGCAGCTTCGGGGTCATGCCCGATGAGCAGTTCTTC
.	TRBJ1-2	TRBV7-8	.	CASSSWVGGYTF	TGTGCCAGCAGCTCCTGGGTGGGTGGCTACACCTTC
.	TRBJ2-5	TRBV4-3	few	CASSQGRGAGETQYF	TGCGCCAGCAGCCAAGGTCGGGGGGCCGGAGAGACCCAGTACTTC
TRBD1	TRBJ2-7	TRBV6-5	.	CASSYRDRMNYEQYF	TGTGCCAGCAGTTACAGGGACAGAATGAACTACGAGCAGTACTTC
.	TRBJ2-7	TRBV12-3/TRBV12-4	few	CASSTSISEQYF	TGTGCCAGCAGTACTAGCATTTCCGAGCAGTACTTC
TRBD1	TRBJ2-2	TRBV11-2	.	CASSLGGQGKTGELFF	TGTGCCAGCAGCTTAGGGGGACAGGGGAAAACCGGGGAGCTGTTTTTT
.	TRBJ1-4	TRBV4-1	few	CASSQEARDGEKLFF	TGCGCCAGCAGCCAAGAGGCCCGTGACGGGGAAAAACTGTTTTTT
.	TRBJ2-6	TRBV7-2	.	CASSWGSKSGANVLTF	TGTGCCAGCAGCTGGGGAAGTAAGTCTGGGGCCAACGTCCTGACTTTC
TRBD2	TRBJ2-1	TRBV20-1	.	CSARRTPGLAGSYNEQFF	TGCAGTGCTAGACGAACTCCGGGACTAGCGGGCTCCTACAATGAGCAGTTCTTC
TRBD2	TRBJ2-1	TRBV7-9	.	CASSTVAGGLNNEQFF	TGTGCCAGCAGCACCGTAGCGGGGGGGCTCAACAATGAGCAGTTCTTC
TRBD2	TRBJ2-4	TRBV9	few	CAASTRSGLDKNIQYF	TGTGCTGCAAGCACCAGATCAGGACTAGACAAAAACATTCAGTACTTC
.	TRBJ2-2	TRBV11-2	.	CASTIGWGNGELFF	TGTGCCAGCACCATAGGCTGGGGGAACGGGGAGCTGTTTTTT
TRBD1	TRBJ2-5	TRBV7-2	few	CASSLALGGTGQETQYF	TGTGCCAGCAGCTTAGCGCTAGGGGGCACGGGGCAAGAGACCCAGTACTTC
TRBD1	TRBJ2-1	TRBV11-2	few	CASSRGQANSRFF	TGTGCCAGCAGCCGGGGACAGGCAAATAGTAGGTTCTTC
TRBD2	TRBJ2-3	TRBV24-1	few	CATSDARLAGGPDTQYF	TGTGCCACCAGTGACGCTAGACTAGCGGGAGGGCCAGATACGCAGTATTTT
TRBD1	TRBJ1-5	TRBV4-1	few	CASSLPVGTVNQPQHF	TGCGCCAGCAGCCTTCCCGTTGGGACAGTTAATCAGCCCCAGCATTTT
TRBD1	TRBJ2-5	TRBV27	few	CASSERGQLEETQYF	TGTGCCAGCTCTGAAAGGGGACAGTTAGAAGAGACCCAGTACTTC
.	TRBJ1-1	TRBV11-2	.	CASSLEGGTFEAFFF	TGTGCCAGCAGCTTAGAGGGGGGCACCTTTGAGGCTTTTTTCTTT
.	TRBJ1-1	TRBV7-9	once	CASSLGVGMNTEAFF	TGTGCCAGCAGCTTAGGCGTGGGAATGAACACTGAAGCTTTCTTT
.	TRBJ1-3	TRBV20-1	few	CSARGLDFGNTIYF	TGCAGTGCTAGAGGGCTCGACTTTGGAAACACCATATATTTT
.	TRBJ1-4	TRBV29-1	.	CSVVKEATNEKLFF	TGCAGCGTTGTGAAGGAGGCAACTAATGAAAAACTGTTTTTT
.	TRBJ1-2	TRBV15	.	CATSRDNPASGGRGYTF	TGTGCCACCAGCAGAGATAATCCTGCCTCCGGGGGAAGGGGCTACACCTTC
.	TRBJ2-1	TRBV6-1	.	CASKAGNEQFF	TGTGCCAGCAAGGCAGGGAATGAGCAGTTCTTC
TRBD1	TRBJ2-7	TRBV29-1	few	CSASPGQGSEQYF	TGCAGCGCCTCACCGGGACAGGGCTCCGAGCAGTACTTC